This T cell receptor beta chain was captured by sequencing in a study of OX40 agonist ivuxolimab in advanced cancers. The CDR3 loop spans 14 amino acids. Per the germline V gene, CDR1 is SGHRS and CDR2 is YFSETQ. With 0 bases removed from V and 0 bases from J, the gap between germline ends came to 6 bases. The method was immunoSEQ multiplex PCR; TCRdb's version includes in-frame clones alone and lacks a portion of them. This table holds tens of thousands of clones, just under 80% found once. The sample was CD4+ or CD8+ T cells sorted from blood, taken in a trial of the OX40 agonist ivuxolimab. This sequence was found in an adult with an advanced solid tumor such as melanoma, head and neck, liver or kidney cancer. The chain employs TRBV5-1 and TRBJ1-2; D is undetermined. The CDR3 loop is CASSLELANYGYTF. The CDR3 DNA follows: TGCGCCAGCAGCTTGGAATTAGCTAACTATGGCTACACCTTC.